This T cell receptor beta chain was sequenced during a study of T cell responses to AZD1222 COVID-19 vaccine. Whole-study results and caveats: The donor cohort was predominantly white British with a female majority, and clonal diversity may have been underestimated. The breadth and depth of Spike-specific TCRs increased once two AZD1222 doses had been given.

The J segment lost 5 bases and the V segment lost 8 bases, leaving 10 bases of the junction unmatched. Germline values: CDR1 MNHEY, CDR2 SVGAGI. This CDR3 contains 15 residues. TCRdb's copy holds only in-frame clones and misses some; the assay was immunoSEQ multiplex PCR. The sample has 20,000 to 30,000 clones; 86% are singletons. Note on this clone: Its antigen is undetermined.

This specimen consisted of peripheral blood, obtained 28 days after the second AZD1222 dose. This TCR was recovered from an adult who received the AZD1222 COVID-19 vaccine. The chain has TRBV6-5 and TRBJ1-4, with 8 nucleotides matching TRBD1. This chain's CDR3 is CASSSRQGLNEKLFF. In nucleotides, the CDR3 is TGTGCCAGCTCTTCGAGACAGGGGTTGAATGAAAAACTGTTTTTT.